The 16 T cell receptor beta chains below all came from one sample that was sequenced in a study of T cells in Graves' hyperthyroidism and ophthalmopathy. It was RNA transcripts that yielded the amplified TCR beta CDR3 regions. The study used the HTBI primer set for a first-round RT-PCR of the TCR CDR3. MiXCR, run by TCRdb on the multiplex PCR reads, gives a single entry per CDR3 protein. Among just under 750,000 distinct CDR3 sequences listed, 35% were seen once. Input material: blood. Receptor source: a woman aged 35 to 49 with Graves' hyperthyroidism.

This chain connects TRBV2 to TRBJ2-3; D call uncertain. CDR1 is SNHLY, CDR2 FYNNEI, per germline. This CDR3 has 11 residues. The V end was cut by 8 bases, the J end by 6 bases, with 9 bases between. The CDR3 DNA is TGTGCCAGCTATAGGAGCGATACGCAGTATTTT. Protein: CASYRSDTQYF. The whole variable domain, filled in from reference TRBV2 and TRBJ2-3, reads EPEVTQTPSHQVTQMGQEVILRCVPISNHLYFYWYRQILGQKVEFLVSFYNNEISEKSEIFDDQFSVERPDGSNFTLKIRSTKLEDSAMYFCASYRSDTQYFGPGTRLTVL.

V and J are TRBV18 and TRBJ1-1; D ambiguous. The V and J ends lost 2 bases and 7 bases respectively, with 8 bases between them. This CDR3 is built from 12 residues. Germline loops: CDR1 KGHSH, CDR2 LQKENI. CDR3: CASSPIEREAFF. CDR3 coding DNA: TGTGCCAGCTCACCAATTGAGCGTGAAGCTTTCTTT. The variable domain in full, completed from reference TRBV18 and TRBJ1-1, reads NAGVMQNPRHLVRRRGQEARLRCSPMKGHSHVYWYRQLPEEGLKFMVYLQKENIIDESGMPKERFSAEFPKEGPSILRIQQVVRGDSAAYFCASSPIEREAFFGQGTRLTVV.

This clonotype was counted between two and nine times. The chain joins TRBV20-1 to TRBJ2-7; TRBD1 agrees at 8 bases. The CDR3 covers 14 residues. Germline assignment: CDR1 DFQATT and CDR2 SNEGSKA (reference sequence). Trimming took 3 bases from V and 5 from J; bases not matched to a gene: 9. The DNA for the CDR3 is TGCAGTGCTAGGATGGGTCAGGGGGCCAACGAGCAGTACTTC. As protein: CSARMGQGANEQYF.

This clonotype was detected only once. V usage is TRBV11-2 and J usage is TRBJ1-6; D not certain. V lost 0 bases and J 8 bases, leaving 20 bases between the germline ends. CDR1 is SGHAT, CDR2 FQNNGV, per germline. CDR3 size: 18 residues. The CDR3 protein is CASSLEVWDSPQDSPLHF. As DNA, the CDR3 is TGTGCCAGCAGCTTAGAGGTGTGGGATTCCCCTCAGGATTCACCCCTCCACTTT. Variable domain in full (rest from reference TRBV11-2 and TRBJ1-6): EAGVAQSPRYKIIEKRQSVAFWCNPISGHATLYWYQQILGQGPKLLIQFQNNGVVDDSQLPKDRFSAERLKGVDSTLKIQPAKLEDSAVYLCASSLEVWDSPQDSPLHFGNGTRLTVT.

This clonotype has just a few counts. The genes are TRBV27 and TRBJ2-7, with TRBD1 matching 12 bases. There are 16 residues in the CDR3. V was pared by 6 bases and J by 5 bases, with 11 bases of the junction left unmatched. Germline CDR1 is MNHEY and CDR2 is SMNVEV (reference sequence). As DNA, the CDR3 is TGTGCCAGCAGCAGGCGGGACAGGGGGCGAAGGAACGAGCAGTACTTC. Protein sequence: CASSRRDRGRRNEQYF.

This clonotype has a handful of counts. V and J are TRBV12-3 or TRBV12-4 and TRBJ2-7, with D perhaps assigned TRBD1 or TRBD2 (6 bases each). V shed 5 bases and J shed 4 bases, with 15 bases lying between them. The CDR3 loop spans 14 amino acids. CDR3 in DNA: TGTGCCAGCAGTATACGTGGGGGGCTATACGAGCAGTACTTC. Protein product: CASSIRGGLYEQYF.

The chain links TRBV5-4 to TRBJ2-5; no clear D gene. The CDR3 extends over 13 amino acids. Trimming pared 1 base from V and 5 bases from J, leaving 9 bases between. From germline, CDR1 is SGHNT and CDR2 YYREEE (reference sequence). The CDR3 here is CASSLQARETQYF. The CDR3 region has the DNA TGTGCCAGCAGCTTGCAGGCTAGGGAGACCCAGTACTTC.

The table lists this clonotype with a few counts. The rearrangement joins TRBV25-1 to TRBJ1-2; 8 nucleotides line up with TRBD1. CDR1 and CDR2 (germline): MGHDK, SYGVNS. The CDR3 totals 15 residues. The V gene end was trimmed by 6 bases and the J gene end by 8 bases; junction bases not matched to a gene: 14. CDR3 bases: TGTGCCAGCAGCCCGAGGGATCAGGGGGCAGGGGGCTACACCTTC. This sequence encodes CASSPRDQGAGGYTF.

There are many counts of this clonotype. The rearrangement links TRBV7-9 to TRBJ1-4; D is unclear. The V end was cut by 3 bases, the J end by 8 bases, with 13 bases between. CDR3 length: 14 amino acids. Germline V gives CDR1 SEHNR, CDR2 FQNEAQ (reference sequence). The CDR3 DNA is TGTGCCAGCAGCTTCAACCGGGAGAGGGAAAAACTGTTTTTT. This codes for CASSFNREREKLFF.

This clonotype occurred many times. At one end, the junction sequence differs from germline, possibly due to a read error. The chain carries TRBV10-2 and TRBJ1-1; D is uncertain. The CDR3 is 13 residues long. Per germline, CDR1 WSHSY and CDR2 SAAADI. This CDR3 reads CASSPVRDTEAFF. The DNA of the CDR3 is TGTGCCAGCAGTCCCGTAAGGGACACTGAAGCTTTCTTT.

In this sample, this clonotype turned up a few times. The gene calls are TRBV7-2 and TRBJ1-2; perhaps TRBD1 as D (6 bases). Germline V gene sequence: CDR1 SGHTA, CDR2 FQGNSA. The CDR3 covers 14 residues. With 5 bases removed from V and 8 bases from J, the gap between germline ends came to 18 bases. CDR3 nucleotide sequence: TGTGCCAGCAGCCAAGGTCGGGGGGCGGACGGCTACACCTTC. This codes for CASSQGRGADGYTF.

At least ten counts were recorded for this clonotype. The rearrangement uses TRBV2 and TRBJ1-4, with D uncertain. CDR3 length: 12 residues. The germline V and J ends were trimmed by 6 bases and 4 bases, with 6 bases remaining between them. CDR1 and CDR2 (germline): SNHLY, FYNNEI. The CDR3 nucleotides are TGTGCCAGCAGACGGAGTAATGAAAAACTGTTTTTT. As protein: CASRRSNEKLFF. Full variable domain (missing parts from reference TRBV2 and TRBJ1-4): EPEVTQTPSHQVTQMGQEVILRCVPISNHLYFYWYRQILGQKVEFLVSFYNNEISEKSEIFDDQFSVERPDGSNFTLKIRSTKLEDSAMYFCASRRSNEKLFFGSGTQLSVL.

This clonotype occurred a few times. This sequence joins TRBV24-1 and TRBJ2-2; the D gene is possibly TRBD2 (6 bases). The V gene lost 9 bases and the J gene lost 7 bases, with 8 bases spanning the gap. CDR1 and CDR2 from the germline V gene are KGHDR and SFDVKD. The CDR3 consists of 11 residues. DNA of the CDR3: TGTGCCACCGGAGCGGGCGGGGAGCTGTTTTTT. Amino acids: CATGAGGELFF.

The genes are TRBV19 and TRBJ1-4; a possible D gene is TRBD1 (5 bases). The CDR3 extends over 14 amino acids. In germline, CDR1 is LNHDA, CDR2 SQIVND (reference sequence). Trimming stripped 4 bases from V and 2 bases from J, with 8 bases between. CDR3 bases: TGTGCCAGTAGTAAGGGACCGACTAATGAAAAACTGTTTTTT. As protein: CASSKGPTNEKLFF.

The chain couples TRBV20-1 to TRBJ1-5; D is possibly TRBD1 (5 bases). V was clipped by 3 bases and J by 4 bases, with 16 bases between them. Germline lookup yields CDR1 DFQATT and CDR2 SNEGSKA (reference sequence). The CDR3 runs to 15 residues. The CDR3 bases are TGCAGTGCTAGGCCAATGGGCAGGGAGAATCAGCCCCAGCATTTT. Its translation is CSARPMGRENQPQHF.

This clonotype was counted only a few times. V usage is TRBV6-6 and J usage is TRBJ1-2; no clear D. The CDR3 spans 14 residues. CDR1 is MNHNY and CDR2 is SVGAGI in the germline V gene (reference sequence). With 5 bases removed from V and 4 bases from J, the gap between germline ends came to 14 bases. The CDR3 is CASSEAAGSYGYTF. The CDR3 nucleotides read TGTGCCAGCAGTGAAGCGGCAGGCTCCTATGGCTACACCTTC.